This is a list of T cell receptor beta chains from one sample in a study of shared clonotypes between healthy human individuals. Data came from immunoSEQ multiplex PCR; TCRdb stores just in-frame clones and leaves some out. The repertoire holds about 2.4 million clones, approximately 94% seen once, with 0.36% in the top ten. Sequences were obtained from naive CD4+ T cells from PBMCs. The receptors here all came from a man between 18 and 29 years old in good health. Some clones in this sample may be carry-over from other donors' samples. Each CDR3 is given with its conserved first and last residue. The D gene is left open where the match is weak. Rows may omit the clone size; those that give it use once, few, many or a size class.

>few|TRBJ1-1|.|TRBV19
CASSRGVGGTEAFF
TGTGCCAGTAGTCGGGGAGTAGGCGGGACTGAAGCTTTCTTT
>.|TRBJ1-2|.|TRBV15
CATSREPRAYGYTF
TGTGCCACCAGCAGGGAACCGAGGGCCTATGGCTACACCTTC
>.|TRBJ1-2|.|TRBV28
CAGGGTMNYGYTF
TGTGCCGGGGGGGGTACCATGAACTATGGCTACACCTTC
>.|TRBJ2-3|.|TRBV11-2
CATPKGGNTDTQYF
TGTGCCACACCTAAGGGGGGTAACACAGATACGCAGTATTTT
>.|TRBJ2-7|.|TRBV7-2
CASSLIGGEQYF
TGTGCTAGCAGCTTAATAGGGGGCGAGCAGTACTTC
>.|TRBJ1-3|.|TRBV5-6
CASSYRVSGNTIYF
TGTGCCAGCAGCTATCGGGTCTCTGGAAACACCATATATTTT
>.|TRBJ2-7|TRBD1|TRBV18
CASSQGQGAGEQYF
TGTGCCAGCTCACAGGGACAGGGGGCGGGCGAGCAGTACTTC
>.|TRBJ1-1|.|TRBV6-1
CASSEWGTEAFF
TGTGCCAGCAGTGAATGGGGGACTGAAGCTTTCTTT
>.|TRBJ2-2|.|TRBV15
CATSRDPGGELFF
TGTGCCACCAGCAGAGATCCCGGCGGGGAGCTGTTTTTT
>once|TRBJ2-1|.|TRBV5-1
CASSLQSVNNEQFF
TGCGCCAGCAGCTTGCAGAGCGTCAACAATGAGCAGTTCTTC
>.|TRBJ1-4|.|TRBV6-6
CASSYSAGVEKLFF
TGTGCCAGCAGTTACTCCGCAGGGGTTGAAAAACTGTTTTTT
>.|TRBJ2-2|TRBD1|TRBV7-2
CASSRDRTGGSGELFF
TGTGCCAGCAGCCGAGATAGGACAGGGGGATCCGGGGAGCTGTTTTTT
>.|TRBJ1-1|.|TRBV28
CASSFMGKNSHEAFF
TGTGCCAGCTCCTTCATGGGGAAAAACTCACATGAAGCTTTCTTT
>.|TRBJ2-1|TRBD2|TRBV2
CASSTSGRASSYNEQFF
TGTGCCAGCAGTACTAGCGGGAGGGCTTCATCCTACAATGAGCAGTTCTTC
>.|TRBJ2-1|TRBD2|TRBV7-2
CASSSGTSGILGEQFF
TGTGCCAGCAGCTCCGGGACTAGCGGGATTCTTGGTGAGCAGTTCTTC
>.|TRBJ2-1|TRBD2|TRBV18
CASSLAQAGVEEQFF
TGTGCCAGCTCATTGGCCCAGGCGGGAGTGGAGGAGCAGTTCTTC
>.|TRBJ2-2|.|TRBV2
CASRAQANTGELFF
TGTGCCAGCAGGGCACAGGCGAACACCGGGGAGCTGTTTTTT
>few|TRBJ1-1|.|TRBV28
CASSLHDGLVAFF
TGTGCCAGCAGTTTACATGATGGGCTCGTTGCTTTCTTT
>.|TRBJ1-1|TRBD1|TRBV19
CASSIGHRGNTEAFF
TGTGCCAGTAGTATCGGTCACAGGGGGAACACTGAAGCTTTCTTT
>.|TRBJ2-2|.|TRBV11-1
CASSLAGRDLELFF
TGTGCCAGCAGCTTAGCCGGCAGGGATCTAGAGCTGTTTTTT
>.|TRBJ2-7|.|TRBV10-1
CASSESIAEGDEQYF
TGCGCCAGCAGTGAGTCAATAGCGGAGGGTGACGAGCAGTACTTC
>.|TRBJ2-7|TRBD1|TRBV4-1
CASSSPGTVNDEQYF
TGCGCCAGCAGCTCCCCCGGGACAGTTAACGACGAGCAGTACTTC
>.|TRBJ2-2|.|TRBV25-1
CASSGRDGTGELFF
TGTGCCAGCAGTGGGAGAGACGGCACCGGGGAGCTGTTTTTT
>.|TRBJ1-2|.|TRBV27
CASSSLPGGPNYGYTF
TGTGCCAGCAGTTCCCTCCCGGGTGGCCCCAACTATGGCTACACCTTC
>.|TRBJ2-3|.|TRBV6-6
CASSYPAGGGGTQYF
TGTGCCAGCAGTTACCCGGCAGGGGGGGGAGGGACGCAGTATTTT
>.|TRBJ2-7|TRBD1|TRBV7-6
CASSLGGQGAAEQYF
TGTGCCAGCAGCTTAGGAGGGCAGGGGGCGGCAGAGCAGTACTTC
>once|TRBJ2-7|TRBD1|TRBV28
CASSFRDRGMSYEQYF
TGTGCCAGCAGTTTTCGGGACAGAGGTATGTCCTACGAGCAGTACTTC
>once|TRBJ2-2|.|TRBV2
CASSLLEPTNTGELFF
TGTGCCAGCAGCCTCCTGGAGCCGACGAACACCGGGGAGCTGTTTTTT
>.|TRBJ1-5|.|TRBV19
CASRWGNSNQPQHF
TGTGCCAGCCGGTGGGGAAACAGCAATCAGCCCCAGCATTTT
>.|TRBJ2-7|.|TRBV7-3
CASSLGISYEQYF
TGTGCCAGCAGCTTAGGAATCTCCTACGAGCAGTACTTC
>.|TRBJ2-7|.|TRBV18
CASSREQEPSEQYF
TGTGCCAGCTCACGAGAGCAGGAGCCCAGCGAGCAGTACTTC
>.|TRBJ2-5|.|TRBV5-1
CASSSVGFPAGIQETQYF
TGCGCCAGCAGCTCGGTCGGGTTTCCAGCGGGTATACAAGAGACCCAGTACTTC
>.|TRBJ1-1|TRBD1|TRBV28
CAAGREGAVEDEAFF
TGTGCCGCTGGTCGGGAGGGGGCGGTCGAGGATGAAGCTTTCTTT
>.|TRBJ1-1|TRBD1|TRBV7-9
CASSPQGGDTEAFF
TGTGCCAGCAGCCCCCAGGGGGGGGACACTGAAGCTTTCTTT
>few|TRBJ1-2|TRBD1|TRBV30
CAWSLDRGAYGYTF
TGTGCCTGGAGCCTGGACAGGGGAGCCTATGGCTACACCTTC
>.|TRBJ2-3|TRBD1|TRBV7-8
CASSTHRGNADTQYF
TGTGCCAGCAGCACCCACAGGGGAAACGCAGATACGCAGTATTTT
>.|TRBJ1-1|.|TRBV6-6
CASSYSRRTEAFF
TGTGCCAGCAGTTACTCGAGGAGGACTGAAGCTTTCTTT
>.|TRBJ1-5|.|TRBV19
CASTVADGNQPQHF
TGTGCCAGTACAGTGGCGGATGGCAATCAGCCCCAGCATTTT
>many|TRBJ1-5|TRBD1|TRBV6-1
CASSEAEGAGNQPQHF
TGTGCCAGCAGTGAAGCTGAGGGGGCCGGCAATCAGCCCCAGCATTTT
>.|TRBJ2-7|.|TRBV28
CASTLDSYEQYF
TGTGCCAGCACCCTCGACAGCTACGAGCAGTACTTC
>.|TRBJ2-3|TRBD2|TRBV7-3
CASSPGLAGGPDTQYF
TGTGCCAGCAGCCCCGGACTAGCGGGAGGGCCAGATACGCAGTATTTT
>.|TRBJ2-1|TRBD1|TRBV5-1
CASSPQGVRNNEQFF
TGCGCCAGCAGCCCACAGGGGGTTCGAAACAATGAGCAGTTCTTC
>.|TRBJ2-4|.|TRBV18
CASSPGGAKNIQYF
TGTGCCAGCTCACCAGGCGGGGCCAAAAACATTCAGTACTTC
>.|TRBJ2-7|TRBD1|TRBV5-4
CASSQTLRGGRSYEQYF
TGTGCCAGCAGCCAAACCCTGAGAGGGGGCCGCTCCTACGAGCAGTACTTC
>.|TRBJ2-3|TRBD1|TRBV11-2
CASRDRAHTDTQYF
TGTGCCAGCAGAGACAGGGCCCACACAGATACGCAGTATTTT
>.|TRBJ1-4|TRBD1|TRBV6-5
CASSYSTGVGEKLFF
TGTGCCAGCAGTTACTCGACAGGGGTCGGTGAAAAACTGTTTTTT
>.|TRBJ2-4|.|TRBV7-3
CASSLGGGGNIQYF
TGTGCCAGCAGCTTAGGCGGGGGCGGAAACATTCAGTACTTC
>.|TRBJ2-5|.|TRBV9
CASSAQIGPQETQYF
TGTGCCAGCAGCGCGCAGATAGGCCCTCAGGAGACCCAGTACTTC
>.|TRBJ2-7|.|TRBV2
CASRTSNGGREYF
TGTGCCAGCAGGACATCGAACGGGGGAAGGGAGTACTTC
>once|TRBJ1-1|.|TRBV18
CASSPMGAMNTEAFF
TGTGCCAGCTCACCAATGGGTGCGATGAACACTGAAGCTTTCTTT
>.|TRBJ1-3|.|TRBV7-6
CASSTQSSGNTIYF
TGTGCCAGCAGCACCCAGAGCTCTGGAAACACCATATATTTT
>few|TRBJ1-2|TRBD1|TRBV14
CASSYRGSGYTF
TGTGCCAGCAGCTACAGGGGGTCTGGCTACACCTTC
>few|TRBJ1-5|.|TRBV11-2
CASSLGRQVGQPQHF
TGTGCCAGCAGCTTAGGAAGACAGGTGGGTCAGCCCCAGCATTTT
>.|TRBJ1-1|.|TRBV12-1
CASGRRNTEAFF
TGTGCCAGCGGGCGGCGGAACACTGAAGCTTTCTTT
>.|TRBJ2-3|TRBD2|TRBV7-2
CASSLVGSGSPDTQYF
TGTGCCAGCAGCTTAGTAGGTAGCGGGAGCCCAGATACGCAGTATTTT
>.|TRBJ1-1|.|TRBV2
CASRDGSEAFF
TGTGCCAGCCGTGACGGCTCTGAAGCTTTCTTT
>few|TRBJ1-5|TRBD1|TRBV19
CASSSTGGDQPQHF
TGTGCCAGTAGTAGTACAGGGGGGGATCAGCCCCAGCATTTT
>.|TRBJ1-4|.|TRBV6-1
CVSTGQSREKLFF
TGTGTCAGCACCGGGCAGAGCCGCGAAAAACTGTTTTTT